These 27 T cell receptor beta chains came from one sample sequenced in a study of T cell responses to AZD1222 COVID-19 vaccine (dated by TCRdb to the early 2020s). The meaning of the sample's time point label: about 28 days (+/-7) after the second vaccine dose. Receptor libraries were prepared by the immunoSEQ multiplex PCR assay. The clones in this table, taken by TCRdb from immuneACCESS, are in-frame only. Not every clone is retained; where verified, under half of the shortfall comes from an unresolved V gene, and the cause of the rest is unknown. This sample is represented by about 180,000 clones; 80% to 90% of them were singletons. 11% of the sample is taken by the ten largest. Sample: peripheral blood, taken 28 days after the second AZD1222 dose. The receptors derive from an adult who received the AZD1222 COVID-19 vaccine.

This chain links TRBV29-1 with TRBJ2-1; 7 bases are shared with TRBD2. Trimming cost V 6 bases and J 2 bases; bases outside gene matches: 1. Per germline, CDR1 SQVTM and CDR2 ANQGSEA. The CDR3 loop spans 12 amino acids. CDR3 region: CSVGLAYNEQFF. CDR3 bases: TGCAGCGTCGGACTAGCCTACAATGAGCAGTTCTTC.

The chain joins TRBV11-3 to TRBJ2-2; no firm D call. This CDR3 contains 14 residues. Germline V gene data show CDR1 as SGHNT and CDR2 as YENEEA. V was pared by 5 bases and J by 4 bases, with 11 bases between. For the CDR3, the DNA is TGTGCCAGCAGCCTAAGACTGGGCACCGGGGAGCTGTTTTTT. It yields the protein CASSLRLGTGELFF. The whole variable domain, remainder taken from reference TRBV11-3 and TRBJ2-2, is EAGVVQSPRYKIIEKKQPVAFWCNPISGHNTLYWYLQNLGQGPELLIRYENEEAVDDSQLPKDRFSAERLKGVDSTLKIQPAELGDSAVYLCASSLRLGTGELFFGEGSRLTVL.

The rearrangement uses TRBV2 and TRBJ1-2, with 7 bases aligning to TRBD1. Germline CDR1 SNHLY, CDR2 FYNNEI. Trimming at V came to 5 bases and at J to 2 bases, leaving 2 bases not matched to a gene. CDR3 length: 13 amino acids. CDR3 residues: CASSPQGNYGYTF. CDR3 nucleotides: TGTGCCAGCAGTCCACAGGGGAACTATGGCTACACCTTC.

V gene TRBV20-1 combines with J gene TRBJ1-1; D ambiguous. The germline V gene has CDR1 DFQATT and CDR2 SNEGSKA (reference sequence). V was cut by 3 bases and J by 4 bases, with 9 bases left in between. CDR3 length: 12 amino acids. CDR3 sequence (DNA): TGCAGTGCTAGTGAACCGGGCACTGAAGCTTTCTTT. This encodes CSASEPGTEAFF.

The J gene is TRBJ1-5, the V gene TRBV28, with a weak D call TRBD1 (6 bases). Germline V gene lookup returns CDR1 MDHEN and CDR2 SYDVKM. The germline V and J ends were trimmed by 5 bases and 3 bases, with 20 bases remaining between them. The CDR3 has 17 amino acids. The CDR3 here is CASSPSGGSHTNQPQHF. CDR3 DNA sequence: TGTGCCAGCAGTCCGTCGGGGGGCTCGCATACCAATCAGCCCCAGCATTTT.

V is TRBV6-5 and J is TRBJ2-7; D unclear. This CDR3 is built from 13 residues. Germline V lookup: CDR1 MNHEY, CDR2 SVGAGI. Trimming pared 8 bases from V and 2 bases from J, leaving 13 bases between. The CDR3 coding sequence is TGTGCCAGCTCTCGCGGTGGGGCCTACGAGCAGTACTTC. Its protein product is CASSRGGAYEQYF.

This chain uses TRBV10-3 with TRBJ1-1; D uncertain. V lost 4 bases and J lost 0, with 3 bases in between. Germline values: CDR1 ENHRY, CDR2 SYGVKD. The CDR3 extends over 12 amino acids. Here the CDR3 DNA reads TGTGCCATCAGTGTTATGAACACTGAAGCTTTCTTT. Translating gives CAISVMNTEAFF.

V usage is TRBV5-1 and J usage is TRBJ1-6, with 7 positions matching TRBD1. The germline CDR1 and CDR2 sequences are SGHRS and YFSETQ. This CDR3 has 14 residues. J lost 6 bases, V lost 4 bases, and 4 bases had no gene match. The CDR3 DNA follows: TGCGCCAGCAGCCGGGACAGCGTTAATTCACCCCTCCACTTT. It specifies CASSRDSVNSPLHF.

The V gene is TRBV3-1 (or the pseudogene TRBV3-2), the J gene TRBJ1-1, with D perhaps TRBD1 (5 bases). Germline-derived CDR1 and CDR2 are LGHDT and YNNKEL (reference sequence). The V end was cut by 4 bases, the J end by 0 bases, with 12 bases between. This CDR3 has 15 residues. This chain's CDR3 is CASSPGAGMNTEAFF. The CDR3 nucleotides are TGTGCCAGCAGCCCCGGGGCGGGGATGAACACTGAAGCTTTCTTT.

The gene calls are TRBV30 and TRBJ2-7; 7 bases align to TRBD2. Germline V gene data show CDR1 as GTSNPN and CDR2 as SVGIG (reference sequence). The CDR3 has 12 residues. Trimming removed 6 bases from V and 5 bases from J; junction bases left unmatched: 7. The CDR3 spells CACRGAGDEQYF. DNA of the CDR3: TGTGCCTGCCGGGGCGCGGGGGACGAGCAGTACTTC.

This clone came up a few times. The chain employs TRBV5-1 and TRBJ1-2, with D perhaps TRBD1 (5 bases). CDR3 size: 15 residues. Germline V gene sequence: CDR1 SGHRS, CDR2 YFSETQ. Trimming pared 6 bases from V and 8 bases from J, leaving 23 bases between. The CDR3 DNA sequence: TGCGCCAGCACAAACTCGGACACGTCTCGAGGGGGCTACACCTTC. Translating it yields CASTNSDTSRGGYTF.

The gene calls are TRBV7-2 and TRBJ1-4, with TRBD1 matching 7 bases. The CDR3 runs to 13 residues. The ends lost 3 bases at V and 6 bases at J; junction bases unmatched: 1. The germline V gene has CDR1 SGHTA and CDR2 FQGNSA. The CDR3 DNA sequence: TGTGCCAGCAGCTTCGGGACAGATGAAAAACTGTTTTTT. It codes for CASSFGTDEKLFF.

This chain uses TRBV28 with TRBJ1-3; 12 nucleotides line up with TRBD1. V shed 6 bases and J 4 bases; nucleotides not matched to a gene: 10. Germline V CDR1 and CDR2: MDHEN, SYDVKM. This CDR3 spans 17 amino acids. The CDR3, as DNA: TGTGCCAGCAGCTTACCGGGACAGGGGGCGCGGGGAAACACCATATATTTT. Translated, it gives CASSLPGQGARGNTIYF. The full variable domain, its missing parts supplied by reference TRBV28 and TRBJ1-3, is DVKVTQSSRYLVKRTGEKVFLECVQDMDHENMFWYRQDPGLGLRLIYFSYDVKMKEKGDIPEGYSVSREKKERFSLILESASTNQTSMYLCASSLPGQGARGNTIYFGEGSWLTVV.

This sequence joins TRBV5-1 and TRBJ1-3; the D gene is possibly TRBD1 (5 bases). The length of the CDR3 is 15 residues. Trimming left V 3 bases short and J 0 bases short, with 10 bases between. Germline CDR1 reads SGHRS; CDR2 reads YFSETQ. The CDR3 nucleotides read TGCGCCAGCAGCTGGGACGGAAGCTCTGGAAACACCATATATTTT. It is translated as CASSWDGSSGNTIYF.

The V gene is TRBV12-1, the J gene TRBJ1-1; the table's D call, TRBD1, was not checked against the DNA. TRBV12-1 is described as a pseudogene. The CDR3 spans 16 residues. CDR3 in amino acids: CASSFVFQGKNTEAFF. In nucleotides, the CDR3 is TGTGCCAGCAGCTTTGTTTTTCAGGGGAAGAACACTGAAGCTTTCTTT.

The V gene is TRBV30, the J gene TRBJ1-3; no clear D. Trimming stripped 1 base from V and 4 bases from J, with 8 bases between. From germline, CDR1 is GTSNPN and CDR2 SVGIG (reference sequence). This CDR3 comprises 13 residues. The CDR3 nucleotides read TGTGCCTGGAGTGCGGGGAGCGGAAACACCATATATTTT. It encodes CAWSAGSGNTIYF. The whole variable domain, filled in from reference TRBV30 and TRBJ1-3, reads SQTIHQWPATLVQPVGSPLSLECTVEGTSNPNLYWYRQAAGRGLQLLFYSVGIGQISSEVPQNLSASRPQDRQFILSSKKLLLSDSGFYLCAWSAGSGNTIYFGEGSWLTVV.

This chain uses TRBV9 with TRBJ2-7, with 9 positions matching TRBD2. CDR1 SGDLS and CDR2 YYNGEE come from the germline V gene. V lost 3 bases to trimming and J lost 6 bases; unmatched junction nucleotides: 7. There are 14 residues in the CDR3. CDR3 coding DNA: TGTGCCAGCAGCGATAGTAGCGGGGGCGGCGAGCAGTACTTC. It codes for CASSDSSGGGEQYF.

CDR3 DNA sequence: TGCGCCAGCAGCTTGGGCGGGACTAGCGGGTTCACAGATACGCAGTATTTT. This encodes CASSLGGTSGFTDTQYF. The chain carries TRBV5-1 and TRBJ2-3; 12 bases map to TRBD2. Per the germline V gene, CDR1 is SGHRS and CDR2 is YFSETQ. The CDR3 runs to 17 residues. V trimming: 0 bases; J trimming: 2 bases; junction bases outside the gene matches: 4.

The chain is built from TRBV28 and TRBJ1-4; possible D gene TRBD1, 6 bases. V was trimmed by 2 bases and J by 8 bases, leaving 18 bases between them. From germline, CDR1 is MDHEN and CDR2 SYDVKM. The length of the CDR3 is 16 residues. In nucleotides, the CDR3 is TGTGCCAGCAGTTTAAGCGGGGGAGGGGGAGTGGAAAAACTGTTTTTT. The encoded protein is CASSLSGGGGVEKLFF.

The rearrangement uses TRBV15 and TRBJ2-3; 13 bases match TRBD2. From germline, CDR1 is LNHNV and CDR2 YYDKDF (reference sequence). CDR3 size: 18 residues. The trim removed 1 base at V and 2 bases at J, leaving 6 bases unmatched. CDR3 sequence (DNA): TGTGCCACCAGCAGAGTTGGGGGACTAGCGGGGATCACAGATACGCAGTATTTT. The encoded protein is CATSRVGGLAGITDTQYF.

The chain combines TRBV19 with TRBJ2-5; 7 positions match TRBD1. The CDR3 sequence is 15 residues long. Germline assignment: CDR1 LNHDA and CDR2 SQIVND (reference sequence). Trimming cost V 1 base and J 2 bases; bases outside gene matches: 4. CDR3 sequence: CASSIGGTAQETQYF. The CDR3, as DNA: TGTGCCAGTAGTATAGGAGGGACAGCACAAGAGACCCAGTACTTC.

The V call is TRBV5-1, the J call TRBJ2-5, with 8 bases fitting TRBD1. The CDR3 length is 15 residues. Germline V gives CDR1 SGHRS, CDR2 YFSETQ. The ends lost 0 bases at V and 1 base at J; junction bases unmatched: 2. This chain's CDR3 is CASSLGDRTQETQYF. DNA for the CDR3: TGCGCCAGCAGCTTGGGGGACAGGACCCAAGAGACCCAGTACTTC. The full variable domain, in which reference TRBV5-1 and TRBJ2-5 provide the parts outside the CDR3, is KAGVTQTPRYLIKTRGQQVTLSCSPISGHRSVSWYQQTPGQGLQFLFEYFSETQRNKGNFPGRFSGRQFSNSRSEMNVSTLELGDSALYLCASSLGDRTQETQYFGPGTRLLVL.

V usage is TRBV2 and J usage is TRBJ2-2, with D perhaps TRBD1 (6 bases). Trimming cost V 3 bases and J 2 bases, with 10 bases left between them. Germline CDR1 SNHLY, CDR2 FYNNEI. CDR3 length equals 15 residues. CDR3 sequence (DNA): TGTGCCAGCAGTGAGGTACAGGGCAACACCGGGGAGCTGTTTTTT. Encoded protein: CASSEVQGNTGELFF.

This chain joins TRBV28 and TRBJ1-2; weak D call: TRBD1 (5 bases). Trimming removed 7 bases at V and 4 bases at J, with 13 bases between. This CDR3 is built from 13 residues. In germline, CDR1 is MDHEN, CDR2 SYDVKM. The CDR3 DNA reads TGTGCCAGCACTGACAGTTTTAGCTATGGCTACACCTTC. Amino acid sequence: CASTDSFSYGYTF.

The chain recombines TRBV18 with TRBJ1-1; a possible D gene is TRBD1 (5 bases). CDR3 length: 15 amino acids. Looked up from germline, CDR1 is KGHSH and CDR2 is LQKENI. V was pared by 2 bases and J by 4 bases, with 14 bases between. CDR3 DNA sequence: TGTGCCAGCTCACCAATGGGGACCGGGGTCACTGAAGCTTTCTTT. This sequence encodes CASSPMGTGVTEAFF.

The chain uses TRBV12-3 or TRBV12-4 and TRBJ2-7; 10 bases line up with TRBD1. The CDR3 contains 13 residues. J was trimmed by 10 bases and V by 6 bases; bases with no gene match: 9. The CDR3 reads CASSTGTGAVQYF. DNA of the CDR3: TGTGCCAGCAGCACCGGGACAGGGGCCGTACAGTACTTC.

The CDR3 loop is CASSAGTSGGAKETQYF. Here the CDR3 DNA reads TGTGCCAGCAGCGCCGGGACTAGCGGGGGGGCAAAGGAGACCCAGTACTTC. V gene TRBV9 combines with J gene TRBJ2-5, with 16 bases fitting TRBD2. The CDR3 has 17 residues. The germline V gene has CDR1 SGDLS and CDR2 YYNGEE. Trimming took 3 bases from V and 5 from J; bases not matched to a gene: 7.